These T cell receptor beta chains were read from a single sample in a study of blood T cell repertoires in COVID-19. Assay used: immunoSEQ multiplex PCR; TCRdb lists only in-frame clones, some missing. This sample has over 45,000 clones, with 84% found just once. Sequenced input: peripheral blood. Receptors originate from a man aged 70 or older with active COVID-19. Each CDR3 is given with its conserved first and last residue. The D gene is left open where the match is weak. Clone size is given for some rows only: seen once, a few or many times, or a class if the clone is expanded.

clone size,D gene,V gene,J gene,CDR3 length,CDR3 DNA,CDR3 protein
once,TRBD1,TRBV28,TRBJ1-5,16,TGTGCCAGCAGTTCCGGGACAGGGGGAAACAATCAGCCCCAGCATTTT,CASSSGTGGNNQPQHF
-,TRBD1,TRBV19,TRBJ1-1,15,TGTGCCAGTAGTTCAGAGACAGGGAGAGTCGGTGAAGCTTTCTTT,CASSSETGRVGEAFF
-,-,TRBV4-1,TRBJ2-3,18,TGCGCCAGCAGCCAAGAAGGCCTAAGTGGGCTCCCCACAGATACGCAGTATTTT,CASSQEGLSGLPTDTQYF
-,-,TRBV6-5,TRBJ2-7,14,TGTGCCAGCAGTTACCGCCAGGAGGGGAACGAGCAGTACTTC,CASSYRQEGNEQYF
-,-,TRBV24-1,TRBJ1-1,16,TGTGCCACCAGTGATTTAACGGTGGAAGAGGGCACTGAAGCTTTCTTT,CATSDLTVEEGTEAFF
once,-,TRBV7-3,TRBJ2-1,14,TGTGCCAGCAGAAAAGGACAGAAGTACAATGAGCAGTTCTTC,CASRKGQKYNEQFF
-,-,TRBV6-2/TRBV6-3,TRBJ1-2,16,TGTGCCAGCAGCCTTTCAGGCGCGGGTATCGACTATGGCTACACCTTC,CASSLSGAGIDYGYTF
-,-,TRBV7-8,TRBJ2-5,14,TGTGCCAGCAGCTTAGGTAGTTACCCCGCTGCCCAGTACTTC,CASSLGSYPAAQYF
-,TRBD1,TRBV19,TRBJ1-4,15,TGTGCCAGTAGTATAGAAGGGACAGCGAATGAAAAACTGTTTTTT,CASSIEGTANEKLFF
once,-,TRBV18,TRBJ2-3,14,TGTGCCAGCTCACCCGAGCGAGGGCGGGATACGCAGTATTTT,CASSPERGRDTQYF
-,TRBD1,TRBV10-3,TRBJ1-5,14,TGTGCCATCAGCGGCGGACAGGCCAATCAGCCCCAGCATTTT,CAISGGQANQPQHF
-,-,TRBV5-5,TRBJ2-3,15,TGTGCCAGCAGCTTGGTTTCAGGGTCGCAAGATACGCAGTATTTT,CASSLVSGSQDTQYF
-,-,TRBV30,TRBJ2-7,13,TGTGCCTGGACCCTTGGGCCCCTCTACGAGCAGTACTTC,CAWTLGPLYEQYF
-,TRBD2,TRBV7-3,TRBJ2-1,15,TGTGCCAGCAGCTTATCTAGCGGGGGACCTAATGAGCAGTTCTTC,CASSLSSGGPNEQFF
-,-,TRBV19,TRBJ1-1,14,TGTGCCAGTAGTATAAATCGGGGGAACACTGAAGCTTTCTTT,CASSINRGNTEAFF
-,TRBD1,TRBV11-1,TRBJ2-7,14,TGTGCCAGCAGCACCGGGACAGCCCAATACGAGCAGTACTTC,CASSTGTAQYEQYF
few,-,TRBV27,TRBJ1-2,11,TGTGCCATTTTCGGGGGGGGTGGCTACACCTTC,CAIFGGGGYTF
-,TRBD2,TRBV7-9,TRBJ2-5,15,TGTGCCAGCAGCTTTAGCGGGAGCGGAGTCGAGACCCAGTACTTC,CASSFSGSGVETQYF
-,-,TRBV19,TRBJ2-3,16,TGTGCCAGTAGTATAGTGGGAAGGAGGGGCACAGATACGCAGTATTTT,CASSIVGRRGTDTQYF
-,TRBD2,TRBV12-3/TRBV12-4,TRBJ2-1,13,TGTGCCAGCGGACTAGCGGGACTCTACCAGCAGTTCTTC,CASGLAGLYQQFF
-,TRBD1,TRBV28,TRBJ2-1,14,TGTGCCAGCAGTTTGACAGGGTACTACAATGAGCAGTTCTTC,CASSLTGYYNEQFF
-,-,TRBV7-8,TRBJ1-1,15,TGTGCCAGCAGCTTCTCTTCGGGGGGTTGGACTGAAGCTTTCTTT,CASSFSSGGWTEAFF
-,-,TRBV2,TRBJ2-1,13,TGTGCCAGCAGTGAGACTAGAGGTGATGAGCAGTTCTTC,CASSETRGDEQFF